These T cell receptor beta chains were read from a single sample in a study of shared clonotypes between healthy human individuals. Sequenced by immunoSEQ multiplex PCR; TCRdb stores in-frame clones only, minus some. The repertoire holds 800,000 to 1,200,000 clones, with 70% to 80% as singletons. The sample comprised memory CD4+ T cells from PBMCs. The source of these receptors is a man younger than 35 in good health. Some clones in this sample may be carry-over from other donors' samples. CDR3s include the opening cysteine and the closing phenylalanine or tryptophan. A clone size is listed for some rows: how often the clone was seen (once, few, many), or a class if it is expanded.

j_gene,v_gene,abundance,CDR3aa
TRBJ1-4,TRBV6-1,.,CASKSGSYEKLFF
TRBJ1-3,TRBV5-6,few,CASSLSGKTAGNTIYF
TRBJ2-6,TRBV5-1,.,CASSWGPLAGRMSGANVLTF
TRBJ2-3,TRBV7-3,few,CASSLQQISTDTQYF
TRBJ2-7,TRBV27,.,CASSTRLAGGPREQYF
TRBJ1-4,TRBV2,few,CASTEGRVSNEKLFF
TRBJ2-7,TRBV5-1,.,CASSLEPPPTEQYF
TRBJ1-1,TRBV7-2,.,CASSPSLGQGVSEAFF
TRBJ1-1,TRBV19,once,CASSTGRESTEAFF
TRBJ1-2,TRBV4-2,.,CASNPGVHYGYTF
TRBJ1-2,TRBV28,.,CASTPVRGDYGYTF
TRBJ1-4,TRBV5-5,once,CASSLAPVRGNEKLFF
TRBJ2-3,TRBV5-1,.,CASSLTTDTQYF
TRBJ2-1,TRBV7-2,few,CASSLARGNEQFF
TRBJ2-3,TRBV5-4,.,CASSPRGGATDTQYF
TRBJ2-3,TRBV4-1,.,CASSRTGALLTDTQYF
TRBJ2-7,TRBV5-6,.,CASTRPGLLPYEQYF
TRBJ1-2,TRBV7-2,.,CASSTRGGYGYTF
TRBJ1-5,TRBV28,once,CASSFSGTGVQPQHF
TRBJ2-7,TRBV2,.,CASSEVGPYEQYF
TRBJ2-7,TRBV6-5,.,CASTAGGIQAQYF
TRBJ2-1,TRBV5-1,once,CASSPTGTVGAKEQFF
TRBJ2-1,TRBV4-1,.,CASSQPGGLEWNRGEQFF
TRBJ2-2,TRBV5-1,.,CASTTSGRMDTGELFF
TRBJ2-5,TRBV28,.,CASSLGFQETQYF
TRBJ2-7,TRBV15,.,CATSSNKNSFSYEQYF
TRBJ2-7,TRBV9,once,CASSPGGGSQYF
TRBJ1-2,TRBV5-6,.,CASSFVGRQVEGYTF
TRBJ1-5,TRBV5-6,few,CASSLYARRSNQPQHF
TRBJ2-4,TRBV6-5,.,CASSYSLEAKNIQYF
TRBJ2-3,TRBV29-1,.,CSVMGGTTDTQYF
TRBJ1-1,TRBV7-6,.,CASSLGQGAQFLEAFF
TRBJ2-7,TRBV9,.,CASSVSVRESEQYF
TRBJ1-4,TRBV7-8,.,CASSNRDRDEKLFF
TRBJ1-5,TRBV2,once,CASSGGEGYRPQHF
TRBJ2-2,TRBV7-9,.,CASSLGGLGNGTGELFF
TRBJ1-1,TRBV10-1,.,CASSERRRTGNRADTEAFF
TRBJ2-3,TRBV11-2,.,CASSLEEGSGTDTQYF
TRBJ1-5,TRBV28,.,CASSKRQGAGQPQHF
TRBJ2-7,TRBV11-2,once,CASSLASGQSYEQYF